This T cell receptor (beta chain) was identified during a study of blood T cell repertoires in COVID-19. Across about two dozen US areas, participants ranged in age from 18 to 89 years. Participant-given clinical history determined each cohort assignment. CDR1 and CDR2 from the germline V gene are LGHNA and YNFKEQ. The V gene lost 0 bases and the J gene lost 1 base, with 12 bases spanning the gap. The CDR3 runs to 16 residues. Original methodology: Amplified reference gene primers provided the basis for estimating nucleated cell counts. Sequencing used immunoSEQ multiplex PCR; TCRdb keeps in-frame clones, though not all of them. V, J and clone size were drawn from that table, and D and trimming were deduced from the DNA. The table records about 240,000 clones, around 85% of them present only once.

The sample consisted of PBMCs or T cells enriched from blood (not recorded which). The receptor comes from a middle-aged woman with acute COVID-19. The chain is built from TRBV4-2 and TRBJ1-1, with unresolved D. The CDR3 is CASSQDPPPGNTEAFF. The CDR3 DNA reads TGTGCCAGCAGCCAAGATCCCCCGCCGGGGAACACTGAAGCTTTCTTT.